The 8 T cell receptor beta chains presented below share a single source sample, sequenced in a study of T cell responses to AZD1222 COVID-19 vaccine. Sequencing used immunoSEQ multiplex PCR; TCRdb keeps in-frame clones, though not all of them. The sample has over 100,000 clones, nearly 90% seen once; the top ten hold around 13%. The specimen was peripheral blood, collected on day 0 of MenACWY control vaccination. The receptors here all came from an adult in good health.

The chain carries TRBV28 and TRBJ1-1; 9 bases map to TRBD1. CDR1 is MDHEN, CDR2 SYDVKM, per germline. The trim removed 3 bases at V and 0 bases at J, leaving 5 bases unmatched. This CDR3 has 16 residues. The DNA of the CDR3 is TGTGCCAGCAGTTTGGGGACAGGGAAAATGAACACTGAAGCTTTCTTT. Encoded protein: CASSLGTGKMNTEAFF.

The rearrangement links TRBV7-3 to TRBJ2-7; 9 nucleotides align to TRBD1. CDR1 and CDR2 (germline): SGHTA, FQGTGA. This CDR3 spans 13 amino acids. With 2 bases clipped from V and 6 bases from J, the junction kept 2 bases outside the gene matches. Written as DNA, the CDR3 is TGTGCCAGCAGCTTAGGACAGGGGCTCGAGCAGTACTTC. It codes for CASSLGQGLEQYF.

The V call is TRBV15, the J call TRBJ2-3, with D perhaps assigned TRBD1 or TRBD2 (5 bases each). In germline, CDR1 is LNHNV, CDR2 YYDKDF (reference sequence). CDR3 length: 15 residues. V lost 0 bases and J lost 2, with 9 bases in between. The CDR3 loop is CATSRDREITDTQYF. Written as DNA, the CDR3 is TGTGCCACCAGCAGAGACAGGGAGATCACAGATACGCAGTATTTT.

With regard to this clone: Other DNA sequences within the sample encode an identical CDR3. The chain employs TRBV6-5 and TRBJ1-2, with a possible D match to TRBD1 (5 bases). Trimming removed 0 bases at V and 4 bases at J, with 12 bases between. The CDR3 has 15 amino acids. The germline gives CDR1 MNHEY, CDR2 SVGAGI. This chain's CDR3 is CASSYSSGTGYGYTF. The CDR3 coding sequence is TGTGCCAGCAGTTACTCGTCGGGGACCGGCTATGGCTACACCTTC.

The chain carries TRBV27 and TRBJ2-7, with 7 bases fitting TRBD1. The CDR3 extends over 14 amino acids. The V gene's germline CDR1 is MNHEY and CDR2 SMNVEV (reference sequence). V shed 6 bases, J shed 0 bases, and the junction held 5 bases outside the gene matches. In DNA, the CDR3 is TGTGCCAGCAGACTAAGACAGGGCTCCTACGAGCAGTACTTC. Translated: CASRLRQGSYEQYF.

The rearrangement links TRBV6-4 to TRBJ2-1; 7 positions agree with TRBD2. The CDR3 has 14 residues. After removal of 3 bases from V and 3 bases from J, the junction contained 2 bases not matched to a gene. The germline V gene encodes CDR1 MRHNA and CDR2 SNTAGT. The CDR3 is CASSETGGYNEQFF. The CDR3 DNA sequence: TGTGCCAGCAGTGAAACGGGGGGCTACAATGAGCAGTTCTTC.

The rearrangement links TRBV5-4 to TRBJ2-1, with D perhaps TRBD1 or TRBD2 (5 bases each). The length of the CDR3 is 14 residues. CDR1 SGHNT and CDR2 YYREEE come from the germline V gene (reference sequence). Trimming shortened V by 5 bases and J by 9 bases, and 18 bases separated the two germline ends. The CDR3 region is CASSPSRDLGEQFF. CDR3 nucleotides: TGTGCCAGCAGTCCAAGCCGGGACCTCGGTGAGCAGTTCTTC.

This clone was seen a single time. The rearrangement links TRBV4-3 to TRBJ1-4; the D gene is possibly TRBD1 (5 bases). This CDR3 spans 15 amino acids. Germline CDR1 LGHNA, CDR2 YSLEER. The ends were cut back, 1 base at V and 8 bases at J, with 14 bases in the middle. In DNA, the CDR3 is TGCGCCAGCAGCCAAGCCCCGGGACCGACAGAAAAACTGTTTTTT. It is translated as CASSQAPGPTEKLFF.